This TCR beta chain was captured by sequencing in a study of cytomegalovirus exposure and HLA in healthy donors. Use of 60 Vbeta and 13 Jbeta primers characterized the PCR. Clones were read by immunoSEQ multiplex PCR, and TCRdb kept only the in-frame ones, dropping some. The sample holds roughly 150,000 clones; approximately 88% are singletons and the top ten take 1% to 1.5%. The germline V gene encodes CDR1 LNHDA and CDR2 SQIVND (reference sequence). V was shortened by 1 base and J by 6 bases, with 15 bases between the two germline ends. CDR3 length: 15 amino acids. Sequenced sample: PBMCs. V is TRBV19 and J is TRBJ1-1; D gene uncertain. This TCR came from a boy between 2 and 15 years old in good health and CMV-seronegative. Here the CDR3 DNA reads TGTGCCAGTAGTATAGGGCCACAACGGGTCGCTGAAGCTTTCTTT. Protein sequence: CASSIGPQRVAEAFF.